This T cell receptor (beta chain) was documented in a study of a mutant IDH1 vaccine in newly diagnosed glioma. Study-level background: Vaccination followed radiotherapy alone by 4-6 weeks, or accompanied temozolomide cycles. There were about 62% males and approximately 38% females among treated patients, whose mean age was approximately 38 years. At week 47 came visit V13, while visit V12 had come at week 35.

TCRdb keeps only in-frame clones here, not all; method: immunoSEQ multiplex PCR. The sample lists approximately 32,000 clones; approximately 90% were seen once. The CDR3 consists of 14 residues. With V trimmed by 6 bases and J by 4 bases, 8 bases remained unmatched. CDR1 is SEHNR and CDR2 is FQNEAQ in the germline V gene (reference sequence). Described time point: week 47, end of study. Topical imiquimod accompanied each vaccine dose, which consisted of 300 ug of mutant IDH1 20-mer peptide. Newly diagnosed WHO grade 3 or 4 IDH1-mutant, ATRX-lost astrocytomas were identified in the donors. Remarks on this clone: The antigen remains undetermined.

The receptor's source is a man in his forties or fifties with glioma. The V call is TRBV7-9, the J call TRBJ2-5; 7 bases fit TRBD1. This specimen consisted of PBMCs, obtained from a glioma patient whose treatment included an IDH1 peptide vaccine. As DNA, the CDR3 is TGTGCCAGCAGTACAGGGGCGGTTCGAGAGACCCAGTACTTC. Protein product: CASSTGAVRETQYF.